This T cell receptor (beta chain) came from a study of blood T cell repertoires in COVID-19. The CDR3 extends over 14 amino acids. V was clipped by 6 bases and J by 2 bases, with 12 bases between them. Germline V gene lookup returns CDR1 MGHRA and CDR2 YSYEKL. Only in-frame clones appear in the TCRdb table, and some are missing; sequencing was by immunoSEQ multiplex PCR. The sample contains 500,000 to 600,000 clones, less than 90% of which appear only once. This clonotype was sampled from a woman aged 50 to 60 with COVID-19, enrolled during active disease. The genes are TRBV4-1 and TRBJ2-3, with a possible D match to TRBD2 (6 bases). Sequenced: peripheral blood. In nucleotides, the CDR3 is TGCGCCAGCAGGGCGGGGTCGAACACAGATACGCAGTATTTT. Translating it yields CASRAGSNTDTQYF.